Described below is a single TCR beta chain sequence and its context. The antigen is not known. The sample is drawn from a study of prognosis after radiotherapy for stage I lung cancer. Study results and caveats: Some patients went on to develop distant metastases. Their Shannon entropy after stereotactic body radiation therapy was lower, and its change from baseline was also lower. Between patients with and without metastases, TRBV and TRBJ gene usage reportedly differed.

Genomic DNA yielded TCR beta CDR3, amplified by two-round multiplex PCR. Primers (each specific to one TRBV or TRBJ gene) were used in first-round PCR. A single record per CDR3 protein comes from TCRdb applying MiXCR to the multiplex PCR reads. The sample has about 25,000 distinct CDR3 sequences, 35% to 40% seen once; the top ten hold approximately 67%. The patient cohort was node-negative on CT and PET/CT, with no prior chemotherapy, radiotherapy or other malignancies. Germline V lookup: CDR1 SGHVS, CDR2 FQNEAQ. The trim removed 2 bases at V and 9 bases at J, leaving 13 bases unmatched. This CDR3 region has 17 residues.

The clonotype originates from a donor aged 50 or older with non-small cell lung cancer. Sequencing was performed on PBMCs, taken before or after stereotactic body radiation therapy (not recorded which). The chain couples TRBV7-8 to TRBJ2-1; TRBD2 matches 10 bases. The CDR3 coding sequence is TGTGCCAGCAGCTTAAGAGGAGCGGGAGGGCCGATAGGTGAGCAGTTCTTC. Translated, it gives CASSLRGAGGPIGEQFF.